This T cell receptor (beta chain) was captured in a study of cytomegalovirus exposure and HLA in healthy donors (dated by TCRdb to 2017 to 2019). Regarding the research as a whole: According to a later analysis, the roughly 120 validation repertoires were produced on the same platform as the 666 repertoires of the first cohort. The study was designed to test whether signatures of past pathogen exposure could be identified by cataloging public T cell receptors. Besides the first cohort of roughly 700 subjects, a separate validation cohort made up of over 95 different subjects was used. High-throughput TCR immunosequencing, statistical association of individual TCRs with disease status, and machine learning were combined to predict cytomegalovirus infection status.

Details on this clone: Its recognized antigen is unknown. The record has no base qualities; no much larger clone is one base away.

The donors were included in the validation cohort of over a hundred subjects, a group kept apart from the roughly 670-subject first cohort. The library was made by the immunoSEQ multiplex PCR assay. Per the authors' processing: A statistical classification framework was developed to diagnose cytomegalovirus status using the catalog of TCR beta chain sequences. The clones in this table, taken by TCRdb from immuneACCESS, are in-frame only. Not every clone is retained; where verified, under half of the shortfall comes from an unresolved V gene, and the cause of the rest is unknown. For V, J and clone size, that table is used; D and trimming come from the DNA. The sample includes 200,000 or so clones, with approximately 80% observed a single time. Over 10% of the sample rests with the top ten. The research as a whole found: The classifier was reported to diagnose cytomegalovirus status with high specificity and sensitivity in both the original cohort and the validation cohort. A later analysis found that TCRs clustered in the first cohort also tended to co-occur in the roughly 120 validation repertoires, with approximately 94% of cluster scores above 0. According to the authors, the approach could potentially be generalized to other disease states and immunological phenotypes. The study gave a list of around 170 TCR beta chains associated with cytomegalovirus. In vitro tests confirmed that a few of the cytomegalovirus-associated TCR beta chains recognize cytomegalovirus antigens. While some public TCRs were present in many individuals, most TCR sequences turned up only very rarely across donors. All 120 or so repertoires were used to score co-occurrence in the validation cohort in a later analysis, because that analysis had no HLA typing for the cohort.

This TCR derives from a woman aged 30 to 39 in good health and CMV-seropositive. Sequencing was carried out using PBMCs.

CDR3 sequence: CASSYSSLREQFF. The DNA reads TGTGCCAGCAGTTACTCTAGTCTCAGGGAGCAGTTCTTC. The chain links TRBV6-5 with TRBJ2-1; no confident D gene assignment can be made. Measured from the cysteine to the phenylalanine, the CDR3 is 13 residues long. The kept DNA is CDR3 alone, 39 bases in frame from the first base. The V and J ends are trimmed by 0 bases and 10 bases, leaving 10 bases between them. The CDR1 and CDR2 encoded by the germline V gene are MNHEY and SVGAGI.